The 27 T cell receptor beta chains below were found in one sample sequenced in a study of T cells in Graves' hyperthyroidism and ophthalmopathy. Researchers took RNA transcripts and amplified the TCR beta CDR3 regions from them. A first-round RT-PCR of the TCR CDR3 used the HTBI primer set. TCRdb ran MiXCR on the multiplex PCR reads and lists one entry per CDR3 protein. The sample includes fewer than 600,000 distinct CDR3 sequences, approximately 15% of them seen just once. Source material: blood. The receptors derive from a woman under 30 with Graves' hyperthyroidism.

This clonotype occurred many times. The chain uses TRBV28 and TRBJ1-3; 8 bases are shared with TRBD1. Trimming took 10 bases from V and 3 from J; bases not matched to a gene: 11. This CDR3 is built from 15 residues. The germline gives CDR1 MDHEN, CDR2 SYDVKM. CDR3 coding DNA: TGTGCCACCGGACAGGGAGGGGACTTTGGAAACACCATATATTTT. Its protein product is CATGQGGDFGNTIYF.

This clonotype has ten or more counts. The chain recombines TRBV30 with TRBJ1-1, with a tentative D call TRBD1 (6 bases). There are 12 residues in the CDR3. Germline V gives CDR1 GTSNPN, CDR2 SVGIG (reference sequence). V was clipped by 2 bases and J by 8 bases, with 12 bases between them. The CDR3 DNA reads TGTGCCTGGAGTAGGGGGGCCGGGGAAGCTTTCTTT. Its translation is CAWSRGAGEAFF.

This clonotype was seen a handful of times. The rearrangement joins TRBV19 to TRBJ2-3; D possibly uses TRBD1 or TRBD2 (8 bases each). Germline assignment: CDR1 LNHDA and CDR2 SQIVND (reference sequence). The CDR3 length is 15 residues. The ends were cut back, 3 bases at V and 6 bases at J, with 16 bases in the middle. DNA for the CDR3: TGTGCCAGTAGTATGGCGGGAGGACAGGGTGATACGCAGTATTTT. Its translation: CASSMAGGQGDTQYF.

The CDR3 is CASTLSSRSSYNEQFF. CDR3 nucleotides: TGTGCCAGCACCCTTAGTAGCAGGAGCTCCTACAATGAGCAGTTCTTC. The chain carries TRBV7-8 and TRBJ2-1, with D unresolved. With 7 bases removed from V and 0 bases from J, the gap between germline ends came to 16 bases. Germline V gene data show CDR1 as SGHVS and CDR2 as FQNEAQ. This CDR3 comprises 16 residues.

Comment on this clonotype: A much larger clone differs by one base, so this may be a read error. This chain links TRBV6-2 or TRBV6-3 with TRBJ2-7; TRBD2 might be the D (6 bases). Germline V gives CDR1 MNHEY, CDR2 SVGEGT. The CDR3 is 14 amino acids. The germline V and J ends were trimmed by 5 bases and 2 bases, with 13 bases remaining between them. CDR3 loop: CASSPPASAYEQYV. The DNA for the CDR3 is TGTGCCAGCAGTCCCCCGGCTAGCGCCTACGAGCAGTACGTC.

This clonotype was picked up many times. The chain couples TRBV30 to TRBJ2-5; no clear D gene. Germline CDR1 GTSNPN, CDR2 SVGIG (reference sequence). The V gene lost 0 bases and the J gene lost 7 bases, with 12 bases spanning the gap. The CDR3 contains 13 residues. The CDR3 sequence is CAWSVTWEGTQYF. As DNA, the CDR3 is TGTGCCTGGAGTGTAACTTGGGAAGGGACCCAGTACTTC.

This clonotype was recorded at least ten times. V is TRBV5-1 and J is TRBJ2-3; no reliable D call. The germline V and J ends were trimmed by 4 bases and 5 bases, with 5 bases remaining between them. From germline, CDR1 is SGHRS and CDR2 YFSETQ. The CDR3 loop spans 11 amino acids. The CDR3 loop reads CASSVRDTQYF. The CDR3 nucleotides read TGCGCCAGCAGCGTCAGAGATACGCAGTATTTT.

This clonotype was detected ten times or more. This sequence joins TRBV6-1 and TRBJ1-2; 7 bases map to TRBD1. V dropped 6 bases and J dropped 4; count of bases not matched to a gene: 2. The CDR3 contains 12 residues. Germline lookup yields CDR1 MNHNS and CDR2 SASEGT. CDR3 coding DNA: TGTGCCAGCAGGGGACAGCCCTATGGCTACACCTTC. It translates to CASRGQPYGYTF.

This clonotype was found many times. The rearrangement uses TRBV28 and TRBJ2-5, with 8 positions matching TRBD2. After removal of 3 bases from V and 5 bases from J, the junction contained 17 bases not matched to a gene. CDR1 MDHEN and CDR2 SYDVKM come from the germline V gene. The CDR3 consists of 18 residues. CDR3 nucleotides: TGTGCCAGCAGTTTTTCCTCCTGGAATAGCGGGAATCGGGAGACCCAGTACTTC. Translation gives CASSFSSWNSGNRETQYF.

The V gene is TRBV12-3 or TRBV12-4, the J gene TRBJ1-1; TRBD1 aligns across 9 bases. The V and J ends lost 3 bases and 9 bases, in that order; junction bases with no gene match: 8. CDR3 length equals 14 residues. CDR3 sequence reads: CASSFITGGLKAFF. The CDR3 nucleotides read TGTGCCAGCAGTTTTATCACAGGGGGCTTGAAAGCTTTCTTT.

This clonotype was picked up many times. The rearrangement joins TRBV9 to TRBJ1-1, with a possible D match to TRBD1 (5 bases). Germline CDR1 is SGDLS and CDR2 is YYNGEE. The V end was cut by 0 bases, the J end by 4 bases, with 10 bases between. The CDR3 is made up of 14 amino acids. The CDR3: CASSVGGTVTEAFF. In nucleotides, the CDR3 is TGTGCCAGCAGCGTAGGGGGGACTGTCACTGAAGCTTTCTTT.

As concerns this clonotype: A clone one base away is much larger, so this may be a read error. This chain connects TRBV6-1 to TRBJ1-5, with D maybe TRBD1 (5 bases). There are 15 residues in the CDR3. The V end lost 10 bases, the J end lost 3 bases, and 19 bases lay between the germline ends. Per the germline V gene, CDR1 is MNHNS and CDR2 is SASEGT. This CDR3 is CATTTQGGNNQPQHF. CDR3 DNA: TGTGCCACCACAACTCAGGGCGGCAACAATCAGCCCCAGCATTTT.

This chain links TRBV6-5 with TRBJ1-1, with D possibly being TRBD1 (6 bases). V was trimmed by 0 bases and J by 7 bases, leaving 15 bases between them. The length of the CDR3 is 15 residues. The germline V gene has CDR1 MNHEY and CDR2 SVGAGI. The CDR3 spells CASSYSSGGGIEAFF. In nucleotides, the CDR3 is TGTGCCAGCAGTTACTCTTCTGGGGGGGGCATTGAAGCTTTCTTT.

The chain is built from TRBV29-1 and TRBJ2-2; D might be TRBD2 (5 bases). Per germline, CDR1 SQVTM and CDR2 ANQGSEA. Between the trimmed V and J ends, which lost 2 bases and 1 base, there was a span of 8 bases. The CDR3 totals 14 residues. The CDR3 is CSVEKGRNTGELFF. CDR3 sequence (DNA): TGCAGCGTTGAAAAAGGGAGGAACACCGGGGAGCTGTTTTTT.

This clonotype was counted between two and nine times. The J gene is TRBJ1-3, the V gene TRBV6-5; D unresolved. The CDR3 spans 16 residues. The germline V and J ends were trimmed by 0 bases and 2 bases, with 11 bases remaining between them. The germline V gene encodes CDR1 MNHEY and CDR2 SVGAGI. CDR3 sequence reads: CASSYSPPGPGNTIYF. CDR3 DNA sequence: TGTGCCAGCAGTTACTCCCCCCCAGGACCTGGAAACACCATATATTTT.

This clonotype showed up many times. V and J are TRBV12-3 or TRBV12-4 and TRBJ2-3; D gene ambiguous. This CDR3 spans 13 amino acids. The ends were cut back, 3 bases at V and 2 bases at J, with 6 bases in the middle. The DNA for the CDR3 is TGTGCCAGCAGTTTTGGTTCCACAGATACGCAGTATTTT. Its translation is CASSFGSTDTQYF.

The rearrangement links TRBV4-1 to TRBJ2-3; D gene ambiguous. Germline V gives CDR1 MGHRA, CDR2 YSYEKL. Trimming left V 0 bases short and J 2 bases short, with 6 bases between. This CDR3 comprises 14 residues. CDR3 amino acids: CASSQEGYTDTQYF. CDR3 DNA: TGCGCCAGCAGCCAAGAAGGTTACACAGATACGCAGTATTTT.

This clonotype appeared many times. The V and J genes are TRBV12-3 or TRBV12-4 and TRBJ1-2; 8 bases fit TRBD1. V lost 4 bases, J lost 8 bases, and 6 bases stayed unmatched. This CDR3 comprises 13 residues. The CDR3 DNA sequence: TGTGCCAGCAGTTCGGACAGGGTAGGCGGCTACACCTTC. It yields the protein CASSSDRVGGYTF.

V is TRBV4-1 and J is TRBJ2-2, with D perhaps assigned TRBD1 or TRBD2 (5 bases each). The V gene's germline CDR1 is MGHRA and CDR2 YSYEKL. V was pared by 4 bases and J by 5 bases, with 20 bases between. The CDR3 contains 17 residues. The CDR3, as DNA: TGCGCCAGCAGCCGCCGGGCCCGGGACGAAAGAACCGGGGAGCTGTTTTTT. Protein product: CASSRRARDERTGELFF.

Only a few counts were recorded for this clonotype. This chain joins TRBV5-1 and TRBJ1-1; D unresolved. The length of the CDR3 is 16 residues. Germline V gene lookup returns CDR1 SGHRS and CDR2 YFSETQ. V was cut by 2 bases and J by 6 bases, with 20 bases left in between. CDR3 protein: CASSLATPSGVPEAFF. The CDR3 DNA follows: TGCGCCAGCAGCTTAGCGACACCCTCTGGGGTACCTGAAGCTTTCTTT.

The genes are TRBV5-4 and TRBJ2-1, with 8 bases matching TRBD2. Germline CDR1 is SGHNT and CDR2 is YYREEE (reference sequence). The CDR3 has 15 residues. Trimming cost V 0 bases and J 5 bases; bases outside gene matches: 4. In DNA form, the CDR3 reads TGTGCCAGCAGCTTGGCCGGGACTAGTAACAATGAGCAGTTCTTC. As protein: CASSLAGTSNNEQFF. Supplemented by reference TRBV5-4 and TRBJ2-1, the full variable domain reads ETGVTQSPTHLIKTRGQQVTLRCSSQSGHNTVSWYQQALGQGPQFIFQYYREEENGRGNFPPRFSGLQFPNYSSELNVNALELDDSALYLCASSLAGTSNNEQFFGPGTRLTVL.

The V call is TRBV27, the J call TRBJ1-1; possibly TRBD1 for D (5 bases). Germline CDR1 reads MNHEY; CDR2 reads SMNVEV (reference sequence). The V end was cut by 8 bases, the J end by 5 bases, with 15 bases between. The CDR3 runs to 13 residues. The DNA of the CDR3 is TGTGCCAGCGGGAGAGGGGTGGGGACTGAAGCTTTCTTT. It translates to CASGRGVGTEAFF.

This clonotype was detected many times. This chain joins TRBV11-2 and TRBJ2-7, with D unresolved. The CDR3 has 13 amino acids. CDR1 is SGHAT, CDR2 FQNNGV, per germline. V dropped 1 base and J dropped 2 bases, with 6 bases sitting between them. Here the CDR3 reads CASSLGSAYEQYV. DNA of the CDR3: TGTGCCAGCAGCTTAGGGTCAGCCTACGAGCAGTACGTC.

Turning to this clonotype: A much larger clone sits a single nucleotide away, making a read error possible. DNA of the CDR3: TGTGCCAGCAGCTTGGACAGTTATTACACTGACGCTTTCTTT. It encodes CASSLDSYYTDAFF. This chain joins TRBV5-6 and TRBJ1-1; D gene unclear. The CDR3 is 14 residues long. Per the germline V gene, CDR1 is SGHDT and CDR2 is YYEEEE.

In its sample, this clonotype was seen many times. In DNA, the CDR3 is TGCAGTGCTTCAGGGAGCTATAGCAATCAGCCCCAGCATTTT. Protein sequence: CSASGSYSNQPQHF. The V gene is TRBV20-1, the J gene TRBJ1-5; D perhaps matches TRBD1 (5 bases). In germline, CDR1 is DFQATT, CDR2 SNEGSKA (reference sequence). This CDR3 region has 14 residues. The germline V and J ends were trimmed by 5 bases and 0 bases, with 11 bases remaining between them.

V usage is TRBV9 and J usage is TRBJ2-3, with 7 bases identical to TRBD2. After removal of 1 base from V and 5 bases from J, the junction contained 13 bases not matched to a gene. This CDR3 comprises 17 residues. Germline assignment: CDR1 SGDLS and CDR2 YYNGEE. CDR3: CASSVREGRDFLDTQYF. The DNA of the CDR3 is TGTGCCAGCAGCGTAAGGGAGGGGCGGGATTTCTTAGATACGCAGTATTTT.

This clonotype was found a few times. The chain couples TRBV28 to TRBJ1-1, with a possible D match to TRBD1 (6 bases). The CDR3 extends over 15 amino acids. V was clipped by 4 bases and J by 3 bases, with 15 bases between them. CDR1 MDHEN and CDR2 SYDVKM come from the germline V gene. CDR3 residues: CASSSHHGQHTEAFF. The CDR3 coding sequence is TGTGCCAGCAGTTCTCACCACGGACAGCACACTGAAGCTTTCTTT.